Sequencing of this TCR beta chain was carried out in a study of T cell repertoires in cytomegalovirus infection. Of note for this clonotype: The antigen is unknown.

One entry per CDR3 protein results from TCRdb running MiXCR on the reads. Among approximately 990,000 distinct CDR3 sequences listed, 25% to 40% were seen once. Regarding the study as a whole: The ex vivo response was dominated by HLA-C-restricted CMV-specific TCR beta clonotypes.

Germline trimming cut 5 bases from V and 4 bases from J; bases unmatched to any gene: 5. CDR3 length: 15 residues. Per the germline V gene, CDR1 is SEHNR and CDR2 is FQNEAQ (reference sequence). The sample in question was cultured CD8+ T cells from PBMCs, obtained from culture after CMV antigen stimulation. This chain uses TRBV7-9 with TRBJ2-1, with 10 nucleotides matching TRBD2. The clonotype was recovered from a human donor in good health (CMV status not recorded). Some clones in this sample may be carry-over from other donors' samples. CDR3 region: CASSLSGGNYNEQFF. CDR3 sequence (DNA): TGTGCCAGCAGCCTTAGCGGGGGGAATTACAATGAGCAGTTCTTC.